The T cell receptor beta chain under discussion was sequenced for a study of blood T cell repertoires in COVID-19. Germline values: CDR1 LGHDT, CDR2 YNNKEL (reference sequence). The V end was cut by 4 bases, the J end by 9 bases, with 16 bases between. The CDR3 is 15 amino acids. Generated by immunoSEQ multiplex PCR, the TCRdb table keeps only in-frame clones and is missing some. The repertoire holds 90,000 to 150,000 clones, with approximately 90% as singletons. Material: peripheral blood. This TCR derives from a human donor with acute or convalescent COVID-19. The donor label of this sample is uncertain. The chain has TRBV3-1 (or the pseudogene TRBV3-2) and TRBJ1-6; tentatively, D is TRBD1 (5 bases). The chain's CDR3 is CASSPPGLSGSPLHF. The CDR3 DNA reads TGTGCCAGCAGCCCGCCAGGGCTTTCTGGTTCACCCCTCCACTTT.